These T cell receptor beta chains were read from a single sample in a study of response to subunit inactivated influenza vaccine. TCRdb re-derived calls from the RT-PCR reads in MiXCR, one entry per CDR3 protein. The profile shows hundreds of thousands of distinct CDR3 sequences, approximately 10% of them singletons. These sequences were also reported in another study, on T cells expressing NK-cell markers.

Sequenced here: PBMCs from blood, sampled on the day of vaccination. The receptors originated from a man aged 50-59 years who received an inactivated influenza vaccine. Each CDR3 is given without its conserved first and last residue.

J gene	V gene	CDR3 protein
TRBJ1-6	TRBV6-2/TRBV6-3	ASSYFGTYNNSPLH
TRBJ2-3	TRBV27	ASSPNPAEYTDTQY
TRBJ2-3	TRBV7-2	ASSSRPGGSTDTQY
TRBJ2-5	TRBV5-6	ASSWPRSETQY
TRBJ2-7	TRBV7-2	ASSTDRNFYEQY
TRBJ2-1	TRBV3-1	ASSQTISGRYWNEQF
TRBJ2-4	TRBV2	ASSELTGEVAKNIQY
TRBJ2-1	TRBV20-1	SVSKEAGYNEQF
TRBJ2-2	TRBV18	ASSPPTGHTGELF
TRBJ1-4	TRBV4-1	ASSQNLGITNEKLF
TRBJ2-1	TRBV4-1	ASSQDWNIRVNEQF
TRBJ1-4	TRBV4-1	ASSQAGGTNEKLF
TRBJ1-2	TRBV30	AWSDRGYYGYT
TRBJ2-3	TRBV15	ATSRVWGGYTDTQY
TRBJ2-1	TRBV19	ATRKGTRSYNEQF
TRBJ2-7	TRBV27	ASSEQGRTYYEQY
TRBJ2-1	TRBV5-1	ASSLLLAGSYNEQF
TRBJ2-5	TRBV3-1	ASSQALAGGPRKTQY
TRBJ2-7	TRBV20-1	SASQAGGQNEQY
TRBJ1-5	TRBV12-3/TRBV12-4	ASSSSVGYQPQH
TRBJ2-1	TRBV20-1	SARDRTGTSGRLNYNEQF
TRBJ1-4	TRBV4-3	ASSQDVRTGEGKLF
TRBJ2-3	TRBV7-9	ASSPTPKPGTQY
TRBJ2-2	TRBV5-1	ASSPDRELF
TRBJ2-1	TRBV29-1	SVEAGGTYNEQF
TRBJ2-1	TRBV2	ASSPGTSYYNEQF
TRBJ1-1	TRBV12-3/TRBV12-4	ASRRTGEGTEAF
TRBJ2-2	TRBV2	ASSTSGRPSTGELF
TRBJ2-7	TRBV29-1	SGSDGTGSYEQY
TRBJ2-7	TRBV3-1	ASSQARQHPFYEQY
TRBJ2-5	TRBV5-1	ASSADQETQY
TRBJ1-2	TRBV20-1	SANSGTAYGYT
TRBJ2-3	TRBV7-6	ASSPRETLASTDTQY
TRBJ2-7	TRBV20-1	SAHRDSIPYEQY
TRBJ2-2	TRBV6-2/TRBV6-3	ASSYSKGGLSTGELF
TRBJ2-3	TRBV7-6	ASSLASGGPNTQY
TRBJ1-2	TRBV11-2	ASSSGYHQGAHGYT
TRBJ2-1	TRBV15	ATSRVPRTLNEQF
TRBJ2-5	TRBV30	AWSVWGGLGETQY